These 9 T cell receptor beta chains share one sample of origin, sequenced in a study of T cell responses to AZD1222 COVID-19 vaccine. Using immunoSEQ multiplex PCR, the repertoire was profiled, and TCRdb retains in-frame clones only, with some absent. Of 200,000 or so clones listed, 85% to 95% were seen once; the top ten hold roughly 1%. The sequencing here drew on peripheral blood, taken 28 days after the second AZD1222 dose. These TCRs come from an adult who received the AZD1222 COVID-19 vaccine.

A word on this clone: This specimen includes other DNA sequences encoding the same CDR3. V and J are TRBV5-1 and TRBJ1-4, with a weak D call TRBD1 (6 bases). This CDR3 has 15 residues. Per germline, CDR1 SGHRS and CDR2 YFSETQ. V was trimmed by 2 bases and J by 7 bases, leaving 15 bases between them. CDR3 sequence reads: CASSLQGAGSEKLFF. The CDR3 DNA reads TGCGCCAGCAGCTTACAGGGCGCCGGGTCTGAAAAACTGTTTTTT.

The chain combines TRBV30 with TRBJ1-2, with 8 nucleotides matching TRBD1. V dropped 5 bases and J dropped 7; count of bases not matched to a gene: 9. This CDR3 region has 13 residues. Germline CDR1 and CDR2: GTSNPN and SVGIG (reference sequence). As DNA, the CDR3 is TGTGCCTGGGGCATGGACAGGGAGGGTGGCTACACCTTC. Residues: CAWGMDREGGYTF.

The J gene is TRBJ1-2, the V gene TRBV11-2; D remains unclear. Germline V gives CDR1 SGHAT, CDR2 FQNNGV. CDR3 length equals 13 residues. Between the trimmed V and J ends, which lost 6 bases and 7 bases, there was a span of 15 bases. CDR3: CASSTTQVSGYTF. In nucleotides, the CDR3 is TGTGCCAGCAGTACGACCCAGGTCTCTGGCTACACCTTC.

The rearrangement links TRBV6-6 to TRBJ1-2, with D unclear. The CDR3 sequence is 12 residues long. Germline V gives CDR1 MNHNY, CDR2 SVGAGI (reference sequence). V lost 6 bases to trimming and J lost 6 bases, with 11 bases between them. This chain's CDR3 is CASSFDFDGYTF. The CDR3 coding sequence is TGTGCCAGCAGCTTCGACTTTGATGGCTACACCTTC.

The chain has TRBV7-8 and TRBJ2-4; 8 nucleotides agree with TRBD1. The V gene's germline CDR1 is SGHVS and CDR2 FQNEAQ. The V segment lost 5 bases and the J segment 8 bases; nucleotides outside the gene matches: 8. The CDR3 has 14 amino acids. CDR3 nucleotide sequence: TGTGCCAGCAGCCTAACAGGGGGTCGGGACATTCAGTACTTC. It codes for CASSLTGGRDIQYF.

The chain is built from TRBV11-3 and TRBJ2-7; tentatively, D is TRBD1 (6 bases). Looked up from germline, CDR1 is SGHNT and CDR2 is YENEEA. The CDR3 covers 13 residues. V shed 5 bases and J shed 6 bases, with 14 bases lying between them. DNA for the CDR3: TGTGCCAGCAGCATACAGGGTCGGGTCGAGCAGTACTTC. This encodes CASSIQGRVEQYF.

The genes are TRBV3-1 (or the pseudogene TRBV3-2) and TRBJ2-2, with D possibly being TRBD1 (5 bases). Germline loops: CDR1 LGHDT, CDR2 YNNKEL (reference sequence). The CDR3 has 15 residues. Trimming left V 0 bases short and J 1 base short, with 6 bases between. This chain's CDR3 is CASSQDDRNTGELFF. The CDR3 DNA is TGTGCCAGCAGCCAAGATGACAGGAACACCGGGGAGCTGTTTTTT.

V and J are TRBV6-2 or TRBV6-3 and TRBJ2-1; D perhaps matches TRBD1 (5 bases). V dropped 4 bases and J dropped 6 bases, with 10 bases sitting between them. The CDR3 is 13 amino acids. Germline V gene lookup returns CDR1 MNHEY and CDR2 SVGEGT. This CDR3 reads CASSSRVTNEQFF. CDR3 sequence (DNA): TGTGCCAGCAGTTCCAGGGTTACCAATGAGCAGTTCTTC.

The genes are TRBV18 and TRBJ2-7, with D possibly matching TRBD2 (5 bases). V lost 0 bases and J 3 bases, leaving 12 bases between the germline ends. Per germline, CDR1 KGHSH and CDR2 LQKENI. The CDR3 extends over 15 amino acids. This CDR3 is CASSPPSAGDYEQYF. The CDR3 nucleotides read TGTGCCAGCTCACCACCTTCCGCCGGGGACTACGAGCAGTACTTC.